This TCR beta chain was retrieved from a study of blood T cells in healthy people across ages. Study results and limitations: More naive CD4+ cells and higher diversity were found in long-lived than in aged donors.

Primers used in a second PCR of roughly 6 to 11 cycles were a sample-barcoded 5' primer and a J-beta primer mix. TCRdb re-called the 5' RACE reads with MiXCR, one entry per CDR3 protein. Among 1.2 million to 1.5 million distinct CDR3 sequences, about 43% were seen once, and the ten largest hold 7.9%. The CDR3 covers 14 residues. The germline CDR1 and CDR2 sequences are SGHTA and FQGNSA. Concerning this clonotype itself: Its antigen is not identified. A much larger clone is a single base away; this may be a read error.

Each donor supplied around 10 milliliters of peripheral blood. Samples had at least 7 million PBMCs isolated from them. Per sample, at least 5 micrograms of total RNA were extracted. The receptor comes from a woman younger than 30 in good health. V usage is TRBV7-2 and J usage is TRBJ2-1, with D uncertain. The sequenced sample was blood. The CDR3 loop reads CVSSSLTPYNEQFF. For the CDR3, the DNA is TGTGTCAGCAGCTCTCTAACTCCTTACAATGAGCAGTTCTTC.